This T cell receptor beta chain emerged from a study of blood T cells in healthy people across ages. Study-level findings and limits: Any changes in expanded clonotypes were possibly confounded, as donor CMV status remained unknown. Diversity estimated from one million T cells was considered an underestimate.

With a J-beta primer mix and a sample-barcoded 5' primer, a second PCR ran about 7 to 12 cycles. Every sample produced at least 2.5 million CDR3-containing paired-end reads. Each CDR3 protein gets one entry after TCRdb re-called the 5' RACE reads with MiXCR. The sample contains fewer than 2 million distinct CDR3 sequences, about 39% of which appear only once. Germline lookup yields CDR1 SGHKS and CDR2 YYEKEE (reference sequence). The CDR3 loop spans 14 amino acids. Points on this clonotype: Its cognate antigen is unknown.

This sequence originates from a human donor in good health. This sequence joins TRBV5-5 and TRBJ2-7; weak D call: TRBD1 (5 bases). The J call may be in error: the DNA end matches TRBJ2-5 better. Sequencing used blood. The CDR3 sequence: CASSTPVAGETQYF. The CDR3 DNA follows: TGTGCCAGCAGCACCCCCGTGGCAGGGGAGACCCAGTACTTC.